What follows is one T cell receptor beta chain and its context. The ends were cut back, 1 base at V and 7 bases at J, with 7 bases in the middle. CDR3 length: 13 residues. Per the germline V gene, CDR1 is SGHTA and CDR2 is FQGNSA. As handled by the study authors: A productive frequency of 2.59 x 10-5 was the lowest detectable. Sequencing was performed with immunoSEQ multiplex PCR; in TCRdb, only in-frame clones are kept and a portion is missing. That table is the source of V, J and clone size, and D and trimming were worked out from the DNA. Counted here are roughly 24,000 clones, about three quarters occurring once; the ten biggest clones make up 0.55% to 0.65%. The data originate from a study of STAT5B mutations in CD4+ large granular lymphocyte leukemia.

The specimen sequenced was CD4+ T cells from blood buffy coats. The clonotype was recovered from a human donor in good health. V and J are TRBV7-2 and TRBJ1-4, with D maybe TRBD1 (5 bases). The CDR3 DNA sequence: TGTGCCAGCAGCTTAGGCAGGGCTGAAAAACTGTTTTTT. Translating it yields CASSLGRAEKLFF.